The next 27 T cell receptor beta chains were all read from a single sample in a study of shared clonotypes between healthy human individuals. Using immunoSEQ multiplex PCR, the repertoire was profiled, and TCRdb retains in-frame clones only, with some absent. This table holds approximately 100,000 clones, around 68% found once. The sequenced sample was memory CD8+ T cells sorted from blood. The subset is: CD45RO+ cells pooled with CCR7-negative TemRA cells. The source of these receptors is a woman under 40 in good health.

The chain joins TRBV10-3 to TRBJ2-7; D is perhaps TRBD2 (5 bases). From germline, CDR1 is ENHRY and CDR2 SYGVKD. Trimming shortened V by 10 bases and J by 2 bases, and 12 bases separated the two germline ends. The CDR3 has 12 residues. CDR3 coding DNA: TGTGCCACGTGGACTCCAACCTACGAGCAGTACTTC. This translates into CATWTPTYEQYF.

The chain links TRBV6-4 to TRBJ2-1, with D perhaps matching TRBD1 or TRBD2 (6 bases each). This CDR3 region has 16 residues. Germline CDR1 reads MRHNA; CDR2 reads SNTAGT. The germline V and J ends were trimmed by 2 bases and 8 bases, with 19 bases remaining between them. CDR3 DNA: TGTGCCAGCAGTGACGGGGGGCTTAAGGGGGAGGATGAGCAGTTCTTC. Translated, it gives CASSDGGLKGEDEQFF.

The chain couples TRBV6-4 to TRBJ2-2; 7 positions match TRBD1. Germline V gene lookup returns CDR1 MRHNA and CDR2 SNTAGT. V gave up 6 bases and J gave up 1 base; unmatched junction bases: 2. The CDR3 has 14 amino acids. In DNA form, the CDR3 reads TGTGCCAGCAGAGGGACAGAGAACACCGGGGAGCTGTTTTTT. Protein sequence: CASRGTENTGELFF.

The chain recombines TRBV7-9 with TRBJ2-7, with D possibly being TRBD2 (5 bases). The CDR3 is 14 amino acids. V was trimmed by 5 bases and J by 6 bases, leaving 17 bases between them. Per the germline V gene, CDR1 is SEHNR and CDR2 is FQNEAQ (reference sequence). For the CDR3, the DNA is TGTGCCAGCAGCCTCCAAGGCAGGACTCTCGAGCAGTACTTC. Encoded protein: CASSLQGRTLEQYF. Together with reference TRBV7-9 and TRBJ2-7, the CDR3 gives the full variable domain: DTGVSQNPRHKITKRGQNVTFRCDPISEHNRLYWYRQTLGQGPEFLTYFQNEAQLEKSRLLSDRFSAERPKGSFSTLEIQRTEQGDSAMYLCASSLQGRTLEQYFGPGTRLTVT.

This chain joins TRBV9 and TRBJ2-7; D may be TRBD1 or TRBD2 (6 bases each). V was pared by 0 bases and J by 2 bases, with 9 bases between. The CDR3 loop spans 14 amino acids. Germline V gene data show CDR1 as SGDLS and CDR2 as YYNGEE. CDR3: CASSVGRGPYEQYF. The CDR3 coding sequence is TGTGCCAGCAGCGTAGGTCGGGGGCCCTACGAGCAGTACTTC.

The chain is built from TRBV27 and TRBJ2-5; 7 bases match TRBD2. CDR1 MNHEY and CDR2 SMNVEV come from the germline V gene (reference sequence). This CDR3 region has 14 residues. The trim removed 4 bases at V and 7 bases at J, leaving 9 bases unmatched. As DNA, the CDR3 is TGTGCCAGCAGTTCCTTCACTAGCGCGGGGACCCAGTACTTC. Protein product: CASSSFTSAGTQYF.

The chain employs TRBV28 and TRBJ2-7; D possibly corresponds to TRBD2 (5 bases). Germline V gives CDR1 MDHEN, CDR2 SYDVKM. The CDR3 is made up of 14 amino acids. V lost 5 bases to trimming and J lost 4 bases, with 15 bases between them. CDR3 nucleotides: TGTGCCAGCAGTCCCCTCCGGGGTCAGTACGAGCAGTACTTC. This sequence encodes CASSPLRGQYEQYF. Looking up the rest from reference TRBV28 and TRBJ2-7 gives the full variable domain: DVKVTQSSRYLVKRTGEKVFLECVQDMDHENMFWYRQDPGLGLRLIYFSYDVKMKEKGDIPEGYSVSREKKERFSLILESASTNQTSMYLCASSPLRGQYEQYFGPGTRLTVT.

As regards this clone: This may be a read error: a much more frequent sequence differs by one nucleotide. The chain employs TRBV4-1 and TRBJ2-7; 10 bases agree with TRBD1. The CDR3 runs to 15 residues. Germline loops: CDR1 MGHRA, CDR2 YSYEKL. The V gene end was trimmed by 2 bases and the J gene end by 3 bases; junction bases not matched to a gene: 4. In nucleotides, the CDR3 is TGCGCCAGCAGCCAATCCGGGACAGGGGTCTACGAGCAGTACTTC. Protein product: CASSQSGTGVYEQYF.

This chain links TRBV10-3 with TRBJ2-1; 11 nucleotides align to TRBD2. The CDR3 sequence is 15 residues long. With 5 bases clipped from V and 2 bases from J, the junction kept 2 bases outside the gene matches. Germline V gene lookup returns CDR1 ENHRY and CDR2 SYGVKD. This CDR3 reads CAISWTSGPYNEQFF. CDR3 nucleotide sequence: TGTGCCATCAGTTGGACTAGCGGGCCCTACAATGAGCAGTTCTTC.

This clone has ten or more counts. The rearrangement joins TRBV6-1 to TRBJ2-7, with D tentatively TRBD2 (6 bases). Trimming took off 8 bases at V and 0 bases at J, with 14 bases between the two ends. The length of the CDR3 is 14 residues. Germline V gene lookup returns CDR1 MNHNS and CDR2 SASEGT. This CDR3 is CASGGRGASYEQYF. CDR3 nucleotide sequence: TGTGCCAGCGGGGGGAGAGGAGCCTCCTACGAGCAGTACTTC.

This chain links TRBV9 with TRBJ2-1, with 7 bases fitting TRBD2. The germline CDR1 and CDR2 sequences are SGDLS and YYNGEE. V dropped 2 bases and J dropped 2; count of bases not matched to a gene: 4. CDR3 length: 15 amino acids. The CDR3 region is CASSVGEGAYNEQFF. The CDR3 bases are TGTGCCAGCAGCGTTGGGGAGGGAGCCTACAATGAGCAGTTCTTC.

V usage is TRBV27 and J usage is TRBJ1-2; D ambiguous. Per germline, CDR1 MNHEY and CDR2 SMNVEV (reference sequence). V was shortened by 8 bases and J by 0 bases, with 13 bases between the two germline ends. The CDR3 extends over 14 amino acids. The CDR3, as DNA: TGTGCCAGCTCCAGCCACAGAGCTAACTATGGCTACACCTTC. It specifies CASSSHRANYGYTF.

The chain links TRBV6-1 to TRBJ2-7; the match to TRBD2 covers 7 bases. Germline V lookup: CDR1 MNHNS, CDR2 SASEGT. After removal of 2 bases from V and 0 bases from J, the junction contained 4 bases not matched to a gene. This CDR3 region has 15 residues. This CDR3 is CASSESWGGSYEQYF. For the CDR3, the DNA is TGTGCCAGCAGTGAAAGCTGGGGGGGCTCCTACGAGCAGTACTTC.

By sample fraction, this clone is medium-sized. V is TRBV4-2 and J is TRBJ2-7, with 10 bases identical to TRBD2. Germline V lookup: CDR1 LGHNA, CDR2 YNFKEQ. The CDR3 sequence is 16 residues long. V gave up 3 bases and J gave up 1 base; unmatched junction bases: 6. The DNA for the CDR3 is TGTGCCAGCAGCCAGGACGGGACTAGCGTATCCTACGAGCAGTACTTC. Translation gives CASSQDGTSVSYEQYF.

The rearrangement joins TRBV11-2 to TRBJ2-2; D gene ambiguous. Trimming took 2 bases from V and 4 from J, leaving 14 bases between them. Germline CDR1 reads SGHAT; CDR2 reads FQNNGV. The CDR3 contains 16 residues. DNA of the CDR3: TGTGCCAGCAGCTTATATCAGGAGTTGGGCACCGGGGAGCTGTTTTTT. The encoded protein is CASSLYQELGTGELFF.

The V gene is TRBV19, the J gene TRBJ2-7; a possible D gene is TRBD2 (6 bases). Germline CDR1 is LNHDA and CDR2 is SQIVND (reference sequence). There are 14 residues in the CDR3. V dropped 5 bases and J dropped 1 base, with 12 bases sitting between them. In DNA, the CDR3 is TGTGCCAGTAGTTCGCGCCGGGAGTCCTACGAGCAGTACTTC. This encodes CASSSRRESYEQYF.

This clone came up a few times. V is TRBV28 and J is TRBJ2-3; D may be TRBD2 (5 bases). The ends were cut back, 6 bases at V and 4 bases at J, with 14 bases in the middle. The CDR3 runs 14 residues. Germline CDR1 reads MDHEN; CDR2 reads SYDVKM. The CDR3 is CASRSRAESDTQYF. The CDR3 DNA is TGTGCCAGCAGGTCGCGGGCCGAGTCAGATACGCAGTATTTT. The full variable domain, rest sourced from reference TRBV28 and TRBJ2-3, is DVKVTQSSRYLVKRTGEKVFLECVQDMDHENMFWYRQDPGLGLRLIYFSYDVKMKEKGDIPEGYSVSREKKERFSLILESASTNQTSMYLCASRSRAESDTQYFGPGTRLTVL.

The chain couples TRBV25-1 to TRBJ1-1; 10 bases align to TRBD1. From germline, CDR1 is MGHDK and CDR2 SYGVNS. The CDR3 covers 13 residues. The J segment lost 6 bases and the V segment lost 4 bases, leaving 2 bases of the junction unmatched. The CDR3 reads CASSGGQGPEAFF. CDR3 DNA sequence: TGTGCCAGCAGTGGGGGACAGGGGCCTGAAGCTTTCTTT.

In this sample, this clone turned up a few times. The chain carries TRBV29-1 and TRBJ1-1; D is unclear. CDR3 size: 14 residues. The germline V and J ends were trimmed by 1 base and 5 bases, with 14 bases remaining between them. CDR1 is SQVTM and CDR2 is ANQGSEA in the germline V gene. The CDR3 DNA follows: TGCAGCGTTGAAGTAGCGTGGGTGTGGACTGAAGCTTTCTTT. Translating gives CSVEVAWVWTEAFF.

The chain recombines TRBV28 with TRBJ1-4; no clear D gene. The germline V and J ends were trimmed by 5 bases and 0 bases, with 22 bases remaining between them. The CDR3 contains 19 residues. Germline V lookup: CDR1 MDHEN, CDR2 SYDVKM. In nucleotides, the CDR3 is TGTGCCAGCAGTCCCTACTTGGACTACGTAAAGACAACTAATGAAAAACTGTTTTTT. It specifies CASSPYLDYVKTTNEKLFF.

This chain joins TRBV6-4 and TRBJ1-2, with a weak D call TRBD1 (5 bases). V lost 6 bases and J lost 5, with 10 bases in between. The germline CDR1 and CDR2 sequences are MRHNA and SNTAGT. The CDR3 has 12 amino acids. CDR3 coding DNA: TGTGCCAGCAGAGACAGTCAATATGGCTACACCTTC. The encoded protein is CASRDSQYGYTF.

This chain joins TRBV19 and TRBJ2-4, with D maybe TRBD2 (5 bases). This CDR3 comprises 16 residues. The germline gives CDR1 LNHDA, CDR2 SQIVND (reference sequence). V lost 8 bases and J lost 3, with 20 bases in between. The chain's CDR3 is CASPLWLAGDKNIQYF. The CDR3 DNA reads TGTGCCAGTCCTCTGTGGCTAGCTGGCGACAAAAACATTCAGTACTTC.

This clone was observed many times. This sequence joins TRBV29-1 and TRBJ1-2; 8 nucleotides align to TRBD1. J was trimmed by 2 bases and V by 7 bases; bases with no gene match: 12. Germline V lookup: CDR1 SQVTM, CDR2 ANQGSEA. The CDR3 is 15 amino acids. The CDR3 region has the DNA TGCAGCGCCCGGGGAAGCCAGGGGGCCAACTATGGCTACACCTTC. Amino acids: CSARGSQGANYGYTF.

V usage is TRBV4-1 and J usage is TRBJ1-1; possible D gene TRBD1, 6 bases. This CDR3 has 15 residues. Trimming took off 2 bases at V and 4 bases at J, with 14 bases between the two ends. Germline assignment: CDR1 MGHRA and CDR2 YSYEKL. The CDR3 here is CASSQRYGTPTEAFF. The CDR3 nucleotides are TGCGCCAGCAGCCAAAGGTATGGGACACCCACTGAAGCTTTCTTT.

The V call is TRBV7-8, the J call TRBJ1-6, with 7 bases fitting TRBD1. The CDR3 is 13 residues long. Germline V gene sequence: CDR1 SGHVS, CDR2 FQNEAQ. The junction had 5 bases not matched to a gene; V was cut back by 5 bases and J by 10 bases. CDR3 nucleotide sequence: TGTGCCAGCAGCGCCACAGGGGACTCACCCCTCCACTTT. Its protein is CASSATGDSPLHF.

This chain connects TRBV29-1 to TRBJ2-1; D is possibly TRBD1 or TRBD2 (6 bases each). Germline assignment: CDR1 SQVTM and CDR2 ANQGSEA. The CDR3 length is 18 residues. V was cut by 7 bases and J by 5 bases, with 30 bases left in between. The CDR3 sequence: CSGRRRDTRQTGDNEQFF. The CDR3 bases are TGCAGCGGGAGAAGGCGGGACACACGTCAGACTGGTGACAATGAGCAGTTCTTC.

The gene calls are TRBV10-3 and TRBJ2-3; 9 bases match TRBD2. CDR3 size: 16 residues. The V and J ends lost 3 bases and 1 base, in that order; junction bases with no gene match: 5. Germline CDR1 is ENHRY and CDR2 is SYGVKD. The CDR3 DNA reads as TGTGCCATCAGTGATTATACTAGCGGGCGCACAGATACGCAGTATTTT. Residues: CAISDYTSGRTDTQYF.